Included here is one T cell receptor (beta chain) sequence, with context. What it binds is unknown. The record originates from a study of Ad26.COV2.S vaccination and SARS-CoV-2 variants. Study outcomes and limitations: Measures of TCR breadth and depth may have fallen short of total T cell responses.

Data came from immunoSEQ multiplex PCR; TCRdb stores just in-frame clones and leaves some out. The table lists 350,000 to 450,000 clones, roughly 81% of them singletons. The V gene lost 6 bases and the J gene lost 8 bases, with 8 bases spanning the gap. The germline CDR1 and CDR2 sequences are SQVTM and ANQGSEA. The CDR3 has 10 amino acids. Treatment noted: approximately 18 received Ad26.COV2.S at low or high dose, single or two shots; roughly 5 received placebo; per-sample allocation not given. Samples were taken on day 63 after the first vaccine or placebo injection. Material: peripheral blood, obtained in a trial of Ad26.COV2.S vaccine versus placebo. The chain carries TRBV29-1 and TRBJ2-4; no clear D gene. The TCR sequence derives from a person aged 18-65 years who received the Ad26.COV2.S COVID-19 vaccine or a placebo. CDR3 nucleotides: TGCAGCGTCAGGACGGACATTCAGTACTTC. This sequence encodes CSVRTDIQYF.